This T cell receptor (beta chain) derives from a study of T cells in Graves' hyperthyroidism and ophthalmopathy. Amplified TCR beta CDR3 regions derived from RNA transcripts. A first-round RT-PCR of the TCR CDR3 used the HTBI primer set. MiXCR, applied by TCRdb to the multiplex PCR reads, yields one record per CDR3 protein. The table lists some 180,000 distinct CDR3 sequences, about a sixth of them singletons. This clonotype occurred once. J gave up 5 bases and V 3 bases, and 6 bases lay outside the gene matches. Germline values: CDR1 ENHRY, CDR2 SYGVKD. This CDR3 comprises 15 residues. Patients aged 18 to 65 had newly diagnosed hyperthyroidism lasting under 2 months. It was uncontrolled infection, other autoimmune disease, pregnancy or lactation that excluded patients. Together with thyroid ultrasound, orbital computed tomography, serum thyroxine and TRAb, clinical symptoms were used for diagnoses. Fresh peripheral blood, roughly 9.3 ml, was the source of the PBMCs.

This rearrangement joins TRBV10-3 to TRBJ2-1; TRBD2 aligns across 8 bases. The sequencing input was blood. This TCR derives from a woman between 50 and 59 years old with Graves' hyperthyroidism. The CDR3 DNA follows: TGTGCCATCAGTGACGGGGGGGGGGGTAACAATGAGCAGTTCTTC. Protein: CAISDGGGGNNEQFF.